This TCR beta chain was recovered during a study of T cells in Graves' hyperthyroidism and ophthalmopathy. Germline loops: CDR1 SGHRS, CDR2 YFSETQ. The length of the CDR3 is 13 residues. V gave up 0 bases and J gave up 6 bases, with 10 bases separating them. This clonotype showed up just once. The CDR3 regions of TCR beta were amplified from RNA transcripts. Initially, a first-round RT-PCR of the TCR CDR3 employed the HTBI primer set. TCRdb used MiXCR to reprocess the multiplex PCR reads, holding one entry per CDR3 protein. The sample yields approximately 49,000 distinct CDR3 sequences, 45% to 65% seen once.

Sequences were obtained from peripheral blood or thyroid tissue (not recorded which). This chain connects TRBV5-1 to TRBJ2-7; D is undetermined. This TCR was sampled from a man aged 18 to 30 with Graves' hyperthyroidism. CDR3 bases: TGCGCCAGCAGCTTGGCGGAGTTTGGCGAGCAGTACTTC. Protein product: CASSLAEFGEQYF.